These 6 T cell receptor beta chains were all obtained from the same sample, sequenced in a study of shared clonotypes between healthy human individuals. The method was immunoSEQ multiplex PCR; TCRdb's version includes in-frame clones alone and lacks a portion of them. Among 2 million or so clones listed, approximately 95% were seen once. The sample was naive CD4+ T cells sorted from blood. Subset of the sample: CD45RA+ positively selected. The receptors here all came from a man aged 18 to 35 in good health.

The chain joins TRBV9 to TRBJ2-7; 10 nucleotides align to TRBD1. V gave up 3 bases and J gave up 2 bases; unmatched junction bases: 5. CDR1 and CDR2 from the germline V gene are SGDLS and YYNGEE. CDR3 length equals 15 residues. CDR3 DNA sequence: TGTGCCAGCAGCGATGACAGGGGGCCTCCCTACGAGCAGTACTTC. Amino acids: CASSDDRGPPYEQYF.

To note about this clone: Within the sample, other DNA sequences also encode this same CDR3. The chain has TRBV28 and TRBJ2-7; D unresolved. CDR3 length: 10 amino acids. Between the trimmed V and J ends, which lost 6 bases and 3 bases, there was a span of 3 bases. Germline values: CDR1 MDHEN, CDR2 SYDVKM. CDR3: CASSLYEQYF. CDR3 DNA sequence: TGTGCCAGCAGCCTCTACGAGCAGTACTTC.

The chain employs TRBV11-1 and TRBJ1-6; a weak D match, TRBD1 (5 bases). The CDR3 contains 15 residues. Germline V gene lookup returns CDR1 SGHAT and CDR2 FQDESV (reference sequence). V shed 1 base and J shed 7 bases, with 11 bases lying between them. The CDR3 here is CASSLGDRNNSPLHF. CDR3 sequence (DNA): TGTGCCAGCAGCTTAGGGGACCGGAACAATTCACCCCTCCACTTT.

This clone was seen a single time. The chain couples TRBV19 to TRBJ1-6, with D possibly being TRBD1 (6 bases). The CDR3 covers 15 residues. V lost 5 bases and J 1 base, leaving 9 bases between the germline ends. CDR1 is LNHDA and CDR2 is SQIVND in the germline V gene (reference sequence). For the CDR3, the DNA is TGTGCCAGTAGTGACCAGGGGTCCTATAATTCACCCCTCCACTTT. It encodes CASSDQGSYNSPLHF.

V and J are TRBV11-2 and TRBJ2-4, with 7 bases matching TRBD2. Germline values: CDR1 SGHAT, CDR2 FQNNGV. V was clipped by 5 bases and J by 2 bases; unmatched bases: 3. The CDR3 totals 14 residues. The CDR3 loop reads CASSKGGPKNIQYF. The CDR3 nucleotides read TGTGCCAGCAGCAAGGGAGGGCCCAAAAACATTCAGTACTTC.

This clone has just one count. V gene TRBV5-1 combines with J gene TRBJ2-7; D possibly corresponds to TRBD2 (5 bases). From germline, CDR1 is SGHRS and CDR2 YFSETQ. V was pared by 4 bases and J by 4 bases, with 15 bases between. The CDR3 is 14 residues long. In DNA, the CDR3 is TGCGCCAGCAGCGGGGAGAGCCCGAGGTACGAGCAGTACTTC. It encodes CASSGESPRYEQYF.